These 30 T cell receptor beta chains came from one sample sequenced in a study of blood T cell repertoires in COVID-19. Here immunoSEQ multiplex PCR was the method, and the copy in TCRdb shows in-frame clones only, minus some. The sample lists about 83,000 clones, around nine tenths occurring once. Source material: peripheral blood. The origin of the receptors is a man aged 80 or over with active or convalescent COVID-19.

This chain uses TRBV13 with TRBJ1-6; 7 bases align to TRBD1. This CDR3 is built from 15 residues. With 5 bases clipped from V and 5 bases from J, the junction kept 6 bases outside the gene matches. Germline loops: CDR1 PRHDT, CDR2 FYEKMQ (reference sequence). This CDR3 is CASSPRTGDNSPLHF. The CDR3 nucleotides read TGTGCCAGCAGCCCCCGGACAGGAGATAATTCACCCCTCCACTTT.

The gene calls are TRBV27 and TRBJ1-1, with 8 bases identical to TRBD1. Germline assignment: CDR1 MNHEY and CDR2 SMNVEV (reference sequence). The CDR3 contains 17 residues. After removal of 3 bases from V and 3 bases from J, the junction contained 12 bases not matched to a gene. For the CDR3, the DNA is TGTGCCAGCAGTTTTAGAACAGGGGGGCGATCATACACTGAAGCTTTCTTT. Translating gives CASSFRTGGRSYTEAFF.

This clone has only a few counts. J is TRBJ1-1 and V is TRBV7-9, with D unclear. The CDR3 is made up of 12 amino acids. Germline V gene lookup returns CDR1 SEHNR and CDR2 FQNEAQ (reference sequence). Trimming took off 11 bases at V and 0 bases at J, with 10 bases between the two ends. The CDR3 region has the DNA TGTGCCGTACAGTATATGAACACTGAAGCTTTCTTT. It encodes CAVQYMNTEAFF.

The rearrangement links TRBV2 to TRBJ2-1; a weak D match, TRBD1 (6 bases). The CDR3 loop spans 12 amino acids. Germline CDR1 is SNHLY and CDR2 is FYNNEI. Trimming removed 8 bases at V and 8 bases at J, with 13 bases between. CDR3 protein: CASRTELDEQFF. CDR3 bases: TGTGCCAGCCGGACAGAGTTAGATGAGCAGTTCTTC.

The genes are TRBV19 and TRBJ1-5; perhaps TRBD1 as D (5 bases). In germline, CDR1 is LNHDA, CDR2 SQIVND (reference sequence). V gave up 1 base and J gave up 3 bases, with 16 bases separating them. The CDR3 loop spans 17 amino acids. The CDR3 DNA reads TGTGCCAGTAGTATAGTGGCCCCTCAGGGATACAATCAGCCCCAGCATTTT. This codes for CASSIVAPQGYNQPQHF.

The chain recombines TRBV27 with TRBJ2-1; D perhaps matches TRBD2 (6 bases). This CDR3 is built from 16 residues. The V end lost 4 bases, the J end lost 12 bases, and 25 bases lay between the germline ends. Germline-derived CDR1 and CDR2 are MNHEY and SMNVEV (reference sequence). The CDR3 DNA is TGTGCCAGCAGTTCCTCCCGGGACTTACCCTGGGGTGGGCAGTTCTTC. This translates into CASSSSRDLPWGGQFF.

The chain joins TRBV7-3 to TRBJ2-7; 7 bases line up with TRBD1. Looked up from germline, CDR1 is SGHTA and CDR2 is FQGTGA. V shed 3 bases and J 1 base; nucleotides not matched to a gene: 12. This CDR3 has 17 amino acids. The CDR3 here is CASSFISPGGASYEQYV. The CDR3 DNA reads TGTGCCAGCAGCTTCATATCCCCAGGGGGAGCGTCCTACGAGCAGTACGTC.

A few counts support this clone. This chain connects TRBV2 to TRBJ1-1, with 7 nucleotides matching TRBD1. The CDR3 consists of 13 residues. V dropped 8 bases and J dropped 1; count of bases not matched to a gene: 4. Germline loops: CDR1 SNHLY, CDR2 FYNNEI. DNA for the CDR3: TGTGCCAGCGAAGGGACAGAGAACACTGAAGCTTTCTTT. It encodes CASEGTENTEAFF.

The rearrangement links TRBV4-1 to TRBJ1-1, with D unresolved. The CDR3 has 16 residues. Trimming stripped 5 bases from V and 4 bases from J, with 20 bases between. Germline V gives CDR1 MGHRA, CDR2 YSYEKL. In nucleotides, the CDR3 is TGCGCCAGCAGCACCACCGGTGGGCGGGGTTTCACTGAAGCTTTCTTT. Encoded protein: CASSTTGGRGFTEAFF.

Comment on this clone: At one end the junction does not follow the germline gene, possibly because of a read error. DNA of the CDR3: TGTGCCAGCAGCCCAGCAGGGTATGACTACACCTTC. Its protein is CASSPAGYDYTF. The V gene is TRBV11-2, the J gene TRBJ1-2; D is perhaps TRBD1 (5 bases). This CDR3 has 12 residues. Germline CDR1 is SGHAT and CDR2 is FQNNGV.

J is TRBJ1-1 and V is TRBV7-9; D possibly corresponds to TRBD1 (6 bases). CDR3 length: 14 amino acids. In germline, CDR1 is SEHNR, CDR2 FQNEAQ (reference sequence). Deletions cut 5 bases from V and 1 base from J, with 11 bases between. CDR3: CASSAQGGNTEAFF. The CDR3 nucleotides read TGTGCCAGCAGCGCACAGGGCGGGAACACTGAAGCTTTCTTT.

V and J are TRBV5-6 and TRBJ2-2, with no clear D. V was clipped by 4 bases and J by 6 bases, with 7 bases between them. Germline CDR1 SGHDT, CDR2 YYEEEE. The CDR3 covers 12 residues. This CDR3 is CASSLLSGELFF. For the CDR3, the DNA is TGTGCCAGCAGCCTTCTTTCCGGGGAGCTGTTTTTT.

The V call is TRBV30, the J call TRBJ1-6; the match to TRBD1 covers 11 bases. Germline values: CDR1 GTSNPN, CDR2 SVGIG (reference sequence). This CDR3 has 15 amino acids. The V gene end was trimmed by 3 bases and the J gene end by 5 bases; junction bases not matched to a gene: 3. Here the CDR3 reads CAWSRDRGNNSPLHF. Written as DNA, the CDR3 is TGTGCCTGGAGCCGGGACAGGGGGAATAATTCACCCCTCCACTTT.

This sequence joins TRBV6-5 and TRBJ1-1; possible D gene TRBD1, 5 bases. CDR3 length: 11 amino acids. The V gene lost 10 bases and the J gene lost 8 bases, with 14 bases spanning the gap. Germline V gene lookup returns CDR1 MNHEY and CDR2 SVGAGI. CDR3 sequence reads: CATRQLSEAFF. DNA of the CDR3: TGTGCCACCCGACAGCTGTCGGAAGCTTTCTTT.

The CDR3 DNA reads TGCGCCAGCAGCCAGAGACAGGAACCCACAGATACGCAGTATTTT. Protein product: CASSQRQEPTDTQYF. This chain joins TRBV5-1 and TRBJ2-3, with a weak D call TRBD1 (6 bases). Germline V gene sequence: CDR1 SGHRS, CDR2 YFSETQ. This CDR3 has 15 residues. Trimming removed 4 bases at V and 2 bases at J, with 14 bases between.

The chain is built from TRBV18 and TRBJ1-2; 8 bases agree with TRBD1. CDR1 and CDR2 (germline): KGHSH, LQKENI. V lost 4 bases, J lost 3 bases, and 4 bases stayed unmatched. The length of the CDR3 is 14 residues. CDR3 amino acids: CASSRSDRDYGYTF. CDR3 DNA: TGTGCCAGCTCACGCTCGGACAGGGACTATGGCTACACCTTC.

The genes are TRBV6-1 and TRBJ1-4, with D perhaps matching TRBD1 (5 bases). Germline V gives CDR1 MNHNS, CDR2 SASEGT. The CDR3 contains 16 residues. The V and J ends lost 0 bases and 8 bases respectively, with 16 bases between them. The CDR3 DNA reads TGTGCCAGCAGTGAAGCGGGGACTCTATTTAGGGAAAAACTGTTTTTT. Amino acids: CASSEAGTLFREKLFF.

The chain has TRBV5-1 and TRBJ1-2; TRBD1 matches 7 bases. The CDR3 is 14 amino acids. J lost 8 bases, V lost 2 bases, and 9 bases had no gene match. CDR1 and CDR2 (germline): SGHRS, YFSETQ. CDR3 DNA: TGCGCCAGCAGCTTCGAGGGGGCCGGAGGAGGCTACACCTTC. As protein: CASSFEGAGGGYTF.

The V call is TRBV7-2, the J call TRBJ1-5; TRBD1 matches at 8 bases. Germline assignment: CDR1 SGHTA and CDR2 FQGNSA. CDR3 length equals 14 residues. V shed 5 bases, J shed 4 bases, and the junction held 4 bases outside the gene matches. The CDR3 reads CASSLRQGNQPQHF. CDR3 nucleotide sequence: TGTGCCAGCAGCCTTCGACAGGGGAATCAGCCCCAGCATTTT. Full variable domain (rest looked up from reference TRBV7-2 and TRBJ1-5): GAGVSQSPSNKVTEKGKDVELRCDPISGHTALYWYRQSLGQGLEFLIYFQGNSAPDKSGLPSDRFSAERTGGSVSTLTIQRTQQEDSAVYLCASSLRQGNQPQHFGDGTRLSIL.

The chain recombines TRBV19 with TRBJ2-3, with 14 bases that match TRBD2. Germline assignment: CDR1 LNHDA and CDR2 SQIVND (reference sequence). CDR3 size: 16 residues. Germline trimming cut 7 bases from V and 5 bases from J; bases unmatched to any gene: 8. CDR3 residues: CASNRGTSGGGDTQYF. The CDR3, as DNA: TGTGCCAGTAACCGCGGGACTAGCGGGGGAGGAGATACGCAGTATTTT.

This clone occurred once. CDR3 residues: CASSPEGLGTDTQYF. The CDR3 coding sequence is TGTGCCAGTAGTCCCGAGGGACTGGGCACAGATACGCAGTATTTT. The chain joins TRBV19 to TRBJ2-3, with a possible D match to TRBD2 (6 bases). Germline lookup yields CDR1 LNHDA and CDR2 SQIVND (reference sequence). V was cut by 5 bases and J by 1 base, with 13 bases left in between. The CDR3 is made up of 15 amino acids.

The chain combines TRBV28 with TRBJ1-5, with 10 bases identical to TRBD1. The V gene end was trimmed by 8 bases and the J gene end by 3 bases; junction bases not matched to a gene: 7. The CDR3 runs 15 residues. Germline V gene lookup returns CDR1 MDHEN and CDR2 SYDVKM. CDR3 sequence (DNA): TGTGCCAGCCTACTCGGGACAGGGGTCAATCAGCCCCAGCATTTT. It is translated as CASLLGTGVNQPQHF. Complete variable domain (other parts from reference TRBV28 and TRBJ1-5): DVKVTQSSRYLVKRTGEKVFLECVQDMDHENMFWYRQDPGLGLRLIYFSYDVKMKEKGDIPEGYSVSREKKERFSLILESASTNQTSMYLCASLLGTGVNQPQHFGDGTRLSIL.

The rearrangement links TRBV9 to TRBJ1-5, with 8 bases matching TRBD1. Per germline, CDR1 SGDLS and CDR2 YYNGEE. This CDR3 is built from 14 residues. Unmatched junction bases numbered 2, after V lost 2 bases and J lost 4 bases. CDR3 coding DNA: TGTGCCAGCAGCGTGGGACAGGAAAATCAGCCCCAGCATTTT. It specifies CASSVGQENQPQHF.

This chain uses TRBV3-1 (or the pseudogene TRBV3-2) with TRBJ2-1; a possible D gene is TRBD2 (6 bases). Germline V gene sequence: CDR1 LGHDT, CDR2 YNNKEL (reference sequence). The CDR3 is made up of 16 amino acids. The V and J ends lost 2 bases and 0 bases respectively, with 11 bases between them. The chain's CDR3 is CASSQPLASSYNEQFF. The CDR3, as DNA: TGTGCCAGCAGCCAACCACTAGCAAGCTCCTACAATGAGCAGTTCTTC.

The chain combines TRBV19 with TRBJ1-4; D is perhaps TRBD1 (5 bases). V was clipped by 3 bases and J by 7 bases, with 12 bases between them. CDR1 is LNHDA and CDR2 is SQIVND in the germline V gene (reference sequence). The CDR3 sequence is 14 residues long. CDR3 residues: CASSIQGMAEKLFF. The CDR3 DNA reads TGTGCCAGTAGTATTCAGGGCATGGCTGAAAAACTGTTTTTT.

This chain links TRBV18 with TRBJ1-2, with a weak D call TRBD1 (5 bases). In germline, CDR1 is KGHSH, CDR2 LQKENI. This CDR3 spans 13 amino acids. Trimming took 6 bases from V and 4 from J, leaving 12 bases between them. In DNA, the CDR3 is TGTGCCAGCTCCAGGGCACCAGGCTATGGCTACACCTTC. This encodes CASSRAPGYGYTF.

V and J are TRBV5-5 and TRBJ1-6; no firm D call. Germline-derived CDR1 and CDR2 are SGHKS and YYEKEE (reference sequence). CDR3 length: 16 amino acids. Trimming shortened V by 1 base and J by 0 bases, and 8 bases separated the two germline ends. CDR3 loop: CASSLQASSYNSPLHF. The CDR3 DNA reads as TGTGCCAGCAGCTTGCAGGCGAGCTCCTATAATTCACCCCTCCACTTT. The whole variable domain, remainder taken from reference TRBV5-5 and TRBJ1-6, is DAGVTQSPTHLIKTRGQQVTLRCSPISGHKSVSWYQQVLGQGPQFIFQYYEKEERGRGNFPDRFSARQFPNYSSELNVNALLLGDSALYLCASSLQASSYNSPLHFGNGTRLTVT.

The chain carries TRBV19 and TRBJ2-5, with D tentatively TRBD1 (6 bases). V lost 8 bases and J lost 4, with 14 bases in between. Germline V CDR1 and CDR2: LNHDA, SQIVND (reference sequence). The CDR3 loop spans 13 amino acids. Here the CDR3 reads CASSTTGIETQYF. CDR3 sequence (DNA): TGTGCCAGTTCAACAACAGGGATAGAGACCCAGTACTTC.

This chain joins TRBV2 and TRBJ2-2; 7 bases map to TRBD2. With 4 bases clipped from V and 5 bases from J, the junction kept 4 bases outside the gene matches. Germline values: CDR1 SNHLY, CDR2 FYNNEI. The CDR3 has 14 residues. The CDR3 DNA is TGTGCCAGCAGTGTTGGGGAGGGAACCGGGGAGCTGTTTTTT. This gives the protein CASSVGEGTGELFF.

The DNA for the CDR3 is TGTGCCAGCAGGACAGGGGGCGACCAGCCCCAGCATTTT. This translates into CASRTGGDQPQHF. This chain links TRBV2 with TRBJ1-5, with 10 bases fitting TRBD1. This CDR3 region has 13 residues. Germline V CDR1 and CDR2: SNHLY, FYNNEI. V lost 6 bases, J lost 7 bases, and 3 bases stayed unmatched.